This T cell receptor beta chain was retrieved from a study of T cells in Graves' hyperthyroidism and ophthalmopathy. Study in general: Specimen type is peripheral blood, collected at initial diagnosis prior to any treatment.

Regarding the study as a whole: Before onset, by a median of around six months, the model predicted ophthalmopathy.

Amplification of TCR beta CDR3 regions used RNA as the template. HTBI primers drove first-round RT-PCR of the TCR CDR3. From the multiplex PCR reads, TCRdb called clonotypes with MiXCR, one entry per CDR3 protein. The sample holds approximately 720,000 distinct CDR3 sequences; around 19% are singletons and the top ten take approximately 15%. Preceding any ophthalmopathy symptoms, the blood sample dates from first hyperthyroidism diagnosis. V lost 4 bases and J lost 0; bases outside the gene matches: 5. Germline CDR1 reads SQVTM; CDR2 reads ANQGSEA. This CDR3 has 14 residues. This clonotype was seen a handful of times. Antigen specificity is unknown.

Source material: blood. The chain employs TRBV29-1 and TRBJ1-2, with TRBD1 matching 7 bases. This sequence was found in a woman in her 50s with Graves' hyperthyroidism that later progressed to Graves' ophthalmopathy. CDR3 DNA sequence: TGCAGCGTTGTCCTCGGGACAGCTAACTATGGCTACACCTTC. This translates into CSVVLGTANYGYTF.